The rows below give T cell receptor beta chains drawn from one sample of a study of shared clonotypes between healthy human individuals. TCRdb's copy holds only in-frame clones and misses some; the assay was immunoSEQ multiplex PCR. The table shows approximately 500,000 clones, with 90% to 96% occurring only once. The sequenced sample consisted of naive CD4+ T cells sorted from blood. The receptor source for this set is a woman in her twenties or thirties in good health. CDR3s include the opening cysteine and the closing phenylalanine or tryptophan. Each record gives: clone size, J gene, V gene, D gene, CDR3 DNA, CDR3 protein. A D gene is named only where the DNA matches it firmly. Not every row has a clone size; where given, it reads once, few, many or a size class.

size: once
J: TRBJ2-2
V: TRBV2
D: TRBD1
DNA: TGTGCCAGCAGTCGACAGGGAGCGAACACCGGGGAGCTGTTTTTT
CDR3: CASSRQGANTGELFF

size: -
J: TRBJ2-7
V: TRBV10-2
D: TRBD2
DNA: TGCGCTAGCCGGGACTACCTCTACGAGCAGTACTTC
CDR3: CASRDYLYEQYF

size: -
J: TRBJ2-1
V: TRBV7-2
D: -
DNA: TGTGCCAGCAGCTTATTGGGTAGCCGGAGCTCCTACAATGAGCAGTTCTTC
CDR3: CASSLLGSRSSYNEQFF

size: -
J: TRBJ1-6
V: TRBV5-1
D: -
DNA: TGCGCCAGCAGCCTTCAGGGAGGCAATTCACCCCTCCACTTT
CDR3: CASSLQGGNSPLHF

size: -
J: TRBJ2-2
V: TRBV6-5
D: TRBD1
DNA: TGTGCCAGCAGTTTTAACAGGGGAACCGGGGAGCTGTTTTTT
CDR3: CASSFNRGTGELFF

size: -
J: TRBJ1-2
V: TRBV10-1
D: TRBD1
DNA: TGCGCCAGCAGGGACAGGGGCATAGCTAACTATGGCTACACCTTC
CDR3: CASRDRGIANYGYTF

size: -
J: TRBJ2-6
V: TRBV23-1
D: TRBD1
DNA: TGCGCCAGCAGCGAACAGGGGTCTGGGGCCAACGTCCTGACTTTC
CDR3: CASSEQGSGANVLTF

size: once
J: TRBJ2-7
V: TRBV27
D: TRBD1
DNA: TGTGCCAGCAGTTCTGGGACAGCGCTTCGCGAGCAGTACTTC
CDR3: CASSSGTALREQYF

size: -
J: TRBJ2-7
V: TRBV7-6
D: TRBD2
DNA: TGTGCCAGCAGCCCCAGCGGGAGAGGCTCCTACGAGCAGTACTTC
CDR3: CASSPSGRGSYEQYF

size: -
J: TRBJ2-7
V: TRBV7-7
D: -
DNA: TGTGCCAGCAGCTTAGACAGAAGCTACGAGCAGTACTTC
CDR3: CASSLDRSYEQYF

size: once
J: TRBJ2-4
V: TRBV5-5
D: -
DNA: TGTGCCAGCAGCTCCCGGGCGACGCTGGGAGACATTCAGTACTTC
CDR3: CASSSRATLGDIQYF

size: -
J: TRBJ2-7
V: TRBV5-1
D: -
DNA: TGCGCCAGCAGCCACGACCGGGCCCTGAGAATAGCGGACTCCTACGAGCAGTACTTC
CDR3: CASSHDRALRIADSYEQYF

size: -
J: TRBJ2-1
V: TRBV6-5
D: -
DNA: TGTGCCAGCAGTTACACCAAGAGAGGGCTCCAGTTCTTC
CDR3: CASSYTKRGLQFF

size: -
J: TRBJ2-3
V: TRBV7-2
D: -
DNA: TGTGCCAGCGCCCTGGTCGGTTCACCCACAGATACGCAGTATTTT
CDR3: CASALVGSPTDTQYF

size: -
J: TRBJ1-1
V: TRBV19
D: TRBD1
DNA: TGTGCCAGTAGTATAATAAAGGGGGCTAGGACTGAAGCTTTCTTT
CDR3: CASSIIKGARTEAFF

size: -
J: TRBJ2-5
V: TRBV5-1
D: TRBD1
DNA: TGCGCCAGCAGCAGGGGGCACCAAGAGACCCAGTACTTC
CDR3: CASSRGHQETQYF

size: -
J: TRBJ2-7
V: TRBV14
D: -
DNA: TGTGCCAGCAGCCAAGCACCGTGGTCCTACGAGCAGTACTTC
CDR3: CASSQAPWSYEQYF

size: -
J: TRBJ2-1
V: TRBV23-1
D: -
DNA: TGCGCCAGCAGTGGACCGTTACAGGATGAGCAGTTCTTC
CDR3: CASSGPLQDEQFF

size: -
J: TRBJ2-7
V: TRBV23-1
D: -
DNA: TGCGCCAGCAGTCAAATGAGGGGGGACGAGCCTGGCGAGCAGTACTTC
CDR3: CASSQMRGDEPGEQYF

size: -
J: TRBJ1-1
V: TRBV6-6
D: TRBD1
DNA: TGTGCCAGCAGCCCCCAGGGACAGGGGATTACTGAAGCTTTCTTT
CDR3: CASSPQGQGITEAFF

size: -
J: TRBJ1-4
V: TRBV6-6
D: -
DNA: TGTGCCAGCAGTTACAAACCAACTAATGAAAAACTGTTTTTT
CDR3: CASSYKPTNEKLFF

size: -
J: TRBJ2-5
V: TRBV18
D: -
DNA: TGTGCCAGCTCACCAATAGGAGGAAGTCAAGAGACCCAGTACTTC
CDR3: CASSPIGGSQETQYF

size: -
J: TRBJ2-1
V: TRBV6-6
D: -
DNA: TGTGCCAGCAGTAAGGGTCACCTAAACTCCTACAATGAGCAGTTCTTC
CDR3: CASSKGHLNSYNEQFF

size: -
J: TRBJ1-1
V: TRBV18
D: TRBD1
DNA: TGTGCCAGCGCCGACAGGGGGGTCACTGAAGCTTTCTTT
CDR3: CASADRGVTEAFF

size: -
J: TRBJ1-5
V: TRBV28
D: -
DNA: TGTGCCATCAAAGGGGGGGGGAAAGGTCAGCCCCAGCATTTT
CDR3: CAIKGGGKGQPQHF

size: -
J: TRBJ1-5
V: TRBV5-5
D: TRBD1
DNA: TGTGCCAGCAGCTTGTGGACAGGGAATCAGCCCCAGCATTTT
CDR3: CASSLWTGNQPQHF

size: -
J: TRBJ1-2
V: TRBV19
D: -
DNA: TGTGCCAGTAGTGGTGTGGGTGACAGAGTAATTCATGGCTACACCTTC
CDR3: CASSGVGDRVIHGYTF

size: -
J: TRBJ2-1
V: TRBV27
D: TRBD2
DNA: TGTGCCTTCGGCCCCGGGGGACTAGCGGGAGGGTATGAGCAGTTCTTC
CDR3: CAFGPGGLAGGYEQFF

size: -
J: TRBJ2-1
V: TRBV2
D: -
DNA: TGTGCCAGCAGTGATGGGTTGCCGGGCAATGAGCAGTTCTTC
CDR3: CASSDGLPGNEQFF

size: -
J: TRBJ2-6
V: TRBV28
D: -
DNA: TGTGCCAGCAGTGGAGGGAGCTCTGGGGCCAACGTCCTGACTTTC
CDR3: CASSGGSSGANVLTF

size: -
J: TRBJ2-6
V: TRBV9
D: -
DNA: TGTGCCAGCAGCGTAGGTAGGTCCTCCCCCGGGGCCAACGTCCTGACTTTC
CDR3: CASSVGRSSPGANVLTF

size: -
J: TRBJ1-2
V: TRBV19
D: TRBD1
DNA: TGTGCCAGTAGTGCGACCGGGACAGGCTATGGCTACACCTTC
CDR3: CASSATGTGYGYTF

size: -
J: TRBJ2-7
V: TRBV27
D: TRBD1
DNA: TGTGCCAGCAGTTTAGCCGGGACAGGCTGGGAGCAGTACTTC
CDR3: CASSLAGTGWEQYF

size: -
J: TRBJ1-1
V: TRBV18
D: -
DNA: TGTGCCAGCTCACCACCGGGGGACGATGAAGCTTTCTTT
CDR3: CASSPPGDDEAFF

size: -
J: TRBJ1-2
V: TRBV27
D: TRBD1
DNA: TGTGCCAGCAGTTTTATGACAGGGGGCCGCTTTAACTATGGCTACACCTTC
CDR3: CASSFMTGGRFNYGYTF

size: once
J: TRBJ2-7
V: TRBV28
D: TRBD2
DNA: TGTGCCAGCAGTTTACTCGGACTAGCGGGAGTGGGAGGCGAGCAGTACTTC
CDR3: CASSLLGLAGVGGEQYF

size: -
J: TRBJ2-7
V: TRBV6-6
D: -
DNA: TGTGCCAGCAGGTCCCGCCACGGCTCCTACGAGCAGTACTTC
CDR3: CASRSRHGSYEQYF

size: -
J: TRBJ2-1
V: TRBV4-1
D: -
DNA: TGCGCCAGCAGCCAAGATAGATGGTACAATGAGCAGTTCTTC
CDR3: CASSQDRWYNEQFF

size: -
J: TRBJ2-1
V: TRBV28
D: -
DNA: TGTGCCAGCAGTTTTCCGGCCCGGGCTTACAATGAGCAGTTCTTC
CDR3: CASSFPARAYNEQFF

size: -
J: TRBJ1-5
V: TRBV5-1
D: TRBD1
DNA: TGCGCCAGCAGCCCCGGGACAGGGGGAGGAAATAGCAATCAGCCCCAGCATTTT
CDR3: CASSPGTGGGNSNQPQHF

size: -
J: TRBJ2-1
V: TRBV11-2
D: -
DNA: TGTGCCAGCAGCTGGGGTACTAATGAGCAGTTCTTC
CDR3: CASSWGTNEQFF

size: -
J: TRBJ1-4
V: TRBV5-1
D: -
DNA: TGCGCCAGCAGCTTGAGGGGACTCACCTCGGGGGAAAAACTGTTTTTT
CDR3: CASSLRGLTSGEKLFF

size: -
J: TRBJ2-1
V: TRBV6-5
D: TRBD2
DNA: TGTGCCAGCAGATCGACTAGCGGGAGTTACAATGAGCAGTTCTTC
CDR3: CASRSTSGSYNEQFF

size: -
J: TRBJ2-5
V: TRBV5-1
D: TRBD2
DNA: TGCGCCAGCCGACGACTAGCGGGAGCGGAGACCCAGTACTTC
CDR3: CASRRLAGAETQYF

size: once
J: TRBJ1-5
V: TRBV6-1
D: -
DNA: TGTGCCAGCAGTGGGTACGCCTCGGGCAATCAGCCCCAGCATTTT
CDR3: CASSGYASGNQPQHF

size: -
J: TRBJ2-2
V: TRBV6-5
D: -
DNA: TGTGCCAGCAGCTCTGGTAACACCGGGGAGCTGTTTTTT
CDR3: CASSSGNTGELFF

size: -
J: TRBJ1-2
V: TRBV27
D: TRBD1
DNA: TGTGCCAGCTCTAAGACAGGGTTTGGTGGCTACACCTTC
CDR3: CASSKTGFGGYTF

size: -
J: TRBJ2-1
V: TRBV29-1
D: -
DNA: TGCAGCGTCGGAGGATCAGGGAATGAGCAGTTCTTC
CDR3: CSVGGSGNEQFF